Listed below are T cell receptor beta chains from one sample, sequenced in a study of T cells in Graves' hyperthyroidism and ophthalmopathy. TCRdb ran MiXCR on the multiplex PCR reads and lists one entry per CDR3 protein. The data hold roughly 840,000 distinct CDR3 sequences, with 38% observed a single time. Specimen: blood. Receptors originate from a man younger than 35 with Graves' hyperthyroidism. Each CDR3 is given with its conserved first and last residue. Fields, in order: V gene, J gene, D gene, clone size, CDR3 DNA, CDR3 protein. D genes are given only for firm matches. Only some rows state a clone size, as once, few, many or a class for expanded clones.

TRBV7-9	TRBJ2-7	-	-	TGTGCCAGCAGCTTAGCGGGCAGGGACTTC	CASSLAGRDF
TRBV7-9	TRBJ1-1	-	many	TGTGCCAGCAGCCCAAATGTTGTTGAAGCTTTCTTT	CASSPNVVEAFF
TRBV7-9	TRBJ2-2	TRBD1	-	TGTGTCAGCAGCGTCCTCCCGGGACAGGGGCTTTTGGAGCTGTTTTTT	CVSSVLPGQGLLELFF
TRBV12-3/TRBV12-4	TRBJ1-5	TRBD1	many	TGTGCCAGCAGATCGACAGGGGGTCAGCCCCAGCATTTT	CASRSTGGQPQHF
TRBV19	TRBJ1-5	-	many	TGTGCCAGTAGTGCTACAGGGATGAGCAATCAGCCCCAGCATTTT	CASSATGMSNQPQHF
TRBV7-2	TRBJ1-1	-	-	TGCGCCAGCAGCCTGGGCAGTTCCCGGAACACTGAAGCTTTCTTT	CASSLGSSRNTEAFF
TRBV28	TRBJ1-5	-	once	TGTGCCAGCAGTTTATTTTCAGCGATTGGCAATCAGCCCCAGCATTTT	CASSLFSAIGNQPQHF
TRBV20-1	TRBJ1-3	-	-	TGCAGTGCTAGCCAGGGCGACTCTGGAAACACCATATATTTT	CSASQGDSGNTIYF
TRBV20-1	TRBJ1-5	-	many	TGCAGTGCTAGGAGGGGGGCAGGGAATCAGCCCCAGCATTTT	CSARRGAGNQPQHF
TRBV11-2	TRBJ2-7	-	-	TGTGCCAGCAGTCCCCATCAAGACTACGAGCAGTACTTC	CASSPHQDYEQYF
TRBV6-6	TRBJ2-7	TRBD2	-	TGTGCCAGCAGACTACTAGCGGTCCCCTACGAGCAGTACTTC	CASRLLAVPYEQYF
TRBV19	TRBJ1-5	-	many	TGTGCCAGTAGTCCCTCGGACAGCGTCCGCAATCAGCCCCAGCATTTT	CASSPSDSVRNQPQHF
TRBV2	TRBJ1-1	-	many	TGTGCCAGCAGGGAGGGGGACACTGAAGCTTTCTTT	CASREGDTEAFF
TRBV29-1	TRBJ2-5	-	many	TGCAGCGTGAGTGCCCGGTGGGGGACCCAGTACTTC	CSVSARWGTQYF
TRBV29-1	TRBJ1-1	TRBD1	many	TGCAGCGTTGAACCGGGTAGACAGGGGGCGGAGGTGGCTTTCTTT	CSVEPGRQGAEVAFF
TRBV7-2	TRBJ2-7	-	many	TGTGCCAGCAGCTTAGGACAGGGACTAGAGCAGTACTTC	CASSLGQGLEQYF
TRBV7-9	TRBJ1-5	-	few	TGTGCCAGCAGCTTAGATAGAGCTCAGCCCCAGCATTTT	CASSLDRAQPQHF
TRBV5-8	TRBJ2-7	-	-	TGTGCCAGCAGCCAAGGGGTGGGGTCCTACGAGCAGTACTTC	CASSQGVGSYEQYF
TRBV9	TRBJ1-1	-	few	TGTGCCAGCAGCGCCCGGACAGAAGTCCCAGAAGCTTTCTTT	CASSARTEVPEAFF
TRBV5-6	TRBJ1-1	TRBD1	few	TGTGCCAGCACCGCAGGGGGAAACACTGAAGCTTTCTTT	CASTAGGNTEAFF
TRBV2	TRBJ1-1	-	many	TGTGCCAGCAGTCTCGCCAGGATAGGGGACACTGAAGCTTTCTTT	CASSLARIGDTEAFF
TRBV19	TRBJ2-7	-	many	TGTGCCAGCAGCATCGGACCTAGCTACGAGCAGTACTTC	CASSIGPSYEQYF
TRBV7-2	TRBJ2-7	-	few	TGTGCCAGCAGCTTGGATGGACTCAACACCTACGAGCAGTACTTC	CASSLDGLNTYEQYF
TRBV20-1	TRBJ1-1	-	many	TGCAGTGCTAGGAAAAGGGACACTGAAGCTTTCTTT	CSARKRDTEAFF
TRBV2	TRBJ1-2	TRBD1	many	TGTGCCAGCAACTGGGACAGGGTTAACCACTATGGCTACACCTTC	CASNWDRVNHYGYTF
TRBV13	TRBJ1-5	-	many	TGTGCCAGCACTTACCGAGGTGGCAATCAGCCCCAGCATTTT	CASTYRGGNQPQHF
TRBV7-9	TRBJ2-7	TRBD1	few	TGTGCCACCGGGACAGAAGGAGAGCAGTACTTC	CATGTEGEQYF
TRBV19	TRBJ2-5	-	many	TGTGCCAGTAGTATCCAGGGAACCCAAGAGACCCAGTACTTC	CASSIQGTQETQYF
TRBV7-6	TRBJ1-4	-	many	TGTGCCAGCAGCCCCTCAGGGTCGCAAAAACTGTTTTTT	CASSPSGSQKLFF
TRBV15	TRBJ1-4	-	many	TGTGCCACCAGCAGAGATCTCAGGGAAGGCAGTGAAAAACTGTTTTTT	CATSRDLREGSEKLFF
TRBV7-9	TRBJ2-2	TRBD2	few	TGTGCCAGCAGCACTAGTTGGACTAGCGGATCCGGGGAGCTGTTTTTT	CASSTSWTSGSGELFF
TRBV7-6	TRBJ2-7	-	-	TGTGCCAGCAGCGACCTAGGGGGGCCCTACGAGCAGTACTTC	CASSDLGGPYEQYF
TRBV7-9	TRBJ2-5	-	-	TGTGCCAGCAGCGGGGACCGGGACGTCAGGAGAGAGACCCAGTACTTC	CASSGDRDVRRETQYF
TRBV29-1	TRBJ1-1	-	-	TGCAGCGCCGGCCTCGGGACGTTCTTT	CSAGLGTFF
TRBV7-2	TRBJ1-3	-	-	TGTGCCAGCAGCGCGAATTACGGTGGCTCTGGAAACACCATATATTTT	CASSANYGGSGNTIYF
TRBV7-9	TRBJ1-4	-	-	TGTGCCAGCAGCTTAGGTAGTACCGCAACTAATGAAAAACTGTTTTTT	CASSLGSTATNEKLFF
TRBV29-1	TRBJ2-7	-	-	TGCAGCTCCCGGGACCGACCAGACTACGAGCAGTACTTC	CSSRDRPDYEQYF
TRBV7-9	TRBJ2-7	-	many	TGTGCCAGCAGCTTAGAGGTCCAGTACGAGCAGTACTTC	CASSLEVQYEQYF
TRBV12-3/TRBV12-4	TRBJ1-6	-	many	TGTGCCAGCAGGCAGGGTTCCAATTCACCCCTCCACTTT	CASRQGSNSPLHF
TRBV7-3	TRBJ1-3	-	-	TGTGCCAGCAGCAAGCCAGGTCCTGGAAACACCATATATTTT	CASSKPGPGNTIYF
TRBV20-1	TRBJ2-7	-	many	TGCAGTGCTAGTCCGGGGATCTCCTACGAGCAGTACTTC	CSASPGISYEQYF
TRBV7-2	TRBJ2-5	TRBD2	many	TGTGCCAGCAGCCCAAGCAGCGGGAGGACACGGGAGACCCAGTACTTC	CASSPSSGRTRETQYF
TRBV20-1	TRBJ1-4	-	-	TGCAGTGCTAGGGACCTCCGGGACATTGAAAAACTGTTTTTT	CSARDLRDIEKLFF